This TCR beta chain was observed in a study of vaccination and CD4 T cells after COVID-19. Turning to the study itself: Cells were stimulated with overlapping spike peptides from SARS-CoV-2, HCoV-NL63, HCoV-OC43 and HCoV-229E.

Treatment noted: roughly 11-day PBMC culture with coronavirus spike peptide pools or control peptides (ViraFEST assay). An unexposed donor provided the CD4+ T cells, which were collected before the COVID-19 pandemic (2011-2018). In the ViraFEST assay, peptide-pool expansion preceded TCR sequencing of expanded clonotypes. Cultured CD4+ T cell DNA was sequenced using the Oncomine TCR Beta short-read assay. Cultured CD4+ T cells yielded the extracted genomic DNA. A single record per CDR3 protein comes from TCRdb applying MiXCR to the PCR reads. The sample shows 3,500 to 5,000 distinct CDR3 sequences, about 60% of them seen only once. About this clonotype itself: The antigen remains undetermined.

Per germline, CDR1 SGHRS and CDR2 YFSETQ. V lost 0 bases to trimming and J lost 5 bases; unmatched junction nucleotides: 5. The CDR3 runs 16 residues. The sequence was obtained from a human donor in good health. The V call is TRBV5-1, the J call TRBJ2-7; 13 nucleotides align to TRBD2. The sequenced material came from CD4+ T cells from blood, cultured in vitro. DNA of the CDR3: TGCGCCAGCAGCTTGGCAGGGACTAGCGGGATAAACGAGCAGTACTTC. Residues: CASSLAGTSGINEQYF.